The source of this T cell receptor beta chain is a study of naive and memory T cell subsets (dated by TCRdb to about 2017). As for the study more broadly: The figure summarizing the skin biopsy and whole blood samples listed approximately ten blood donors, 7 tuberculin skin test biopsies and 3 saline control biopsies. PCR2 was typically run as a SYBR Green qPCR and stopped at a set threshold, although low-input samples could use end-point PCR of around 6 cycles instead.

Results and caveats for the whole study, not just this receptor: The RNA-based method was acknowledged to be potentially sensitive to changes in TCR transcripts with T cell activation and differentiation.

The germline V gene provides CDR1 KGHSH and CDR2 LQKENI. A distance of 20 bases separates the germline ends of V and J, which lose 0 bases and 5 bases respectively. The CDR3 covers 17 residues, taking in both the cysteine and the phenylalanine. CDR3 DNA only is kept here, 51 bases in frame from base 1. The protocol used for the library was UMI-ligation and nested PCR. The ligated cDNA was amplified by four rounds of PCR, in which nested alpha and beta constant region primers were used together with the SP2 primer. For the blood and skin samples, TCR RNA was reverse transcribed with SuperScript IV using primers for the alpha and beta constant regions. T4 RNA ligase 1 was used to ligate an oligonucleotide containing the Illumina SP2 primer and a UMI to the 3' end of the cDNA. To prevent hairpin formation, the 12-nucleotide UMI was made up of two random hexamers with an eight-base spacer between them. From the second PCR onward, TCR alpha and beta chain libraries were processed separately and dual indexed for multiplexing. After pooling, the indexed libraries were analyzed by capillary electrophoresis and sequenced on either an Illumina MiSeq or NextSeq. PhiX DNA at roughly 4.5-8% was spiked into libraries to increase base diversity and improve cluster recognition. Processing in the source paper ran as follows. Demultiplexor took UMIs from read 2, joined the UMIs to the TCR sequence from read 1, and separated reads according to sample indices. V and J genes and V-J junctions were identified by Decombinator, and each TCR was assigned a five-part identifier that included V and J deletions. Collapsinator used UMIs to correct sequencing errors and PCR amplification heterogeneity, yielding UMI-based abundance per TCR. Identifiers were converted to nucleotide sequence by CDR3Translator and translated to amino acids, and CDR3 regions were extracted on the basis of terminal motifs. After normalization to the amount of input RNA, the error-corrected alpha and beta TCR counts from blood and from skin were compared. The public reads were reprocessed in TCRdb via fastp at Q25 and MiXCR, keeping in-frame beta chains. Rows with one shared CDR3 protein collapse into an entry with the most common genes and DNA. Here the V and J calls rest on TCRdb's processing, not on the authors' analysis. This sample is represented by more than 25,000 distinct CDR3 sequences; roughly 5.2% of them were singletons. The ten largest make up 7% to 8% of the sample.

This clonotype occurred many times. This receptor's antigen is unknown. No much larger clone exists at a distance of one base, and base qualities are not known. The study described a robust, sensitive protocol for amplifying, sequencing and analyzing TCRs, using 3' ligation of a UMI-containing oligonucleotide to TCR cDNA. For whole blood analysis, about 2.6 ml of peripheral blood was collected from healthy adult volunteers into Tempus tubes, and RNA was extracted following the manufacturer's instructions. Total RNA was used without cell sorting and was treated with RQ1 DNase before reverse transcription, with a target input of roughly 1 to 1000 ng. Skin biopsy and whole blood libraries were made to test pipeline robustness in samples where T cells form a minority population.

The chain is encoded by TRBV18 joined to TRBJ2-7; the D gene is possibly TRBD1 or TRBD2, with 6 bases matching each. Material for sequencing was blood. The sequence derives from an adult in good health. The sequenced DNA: TGTGCCAGCTCACCACCGACCGGGGGAGGCAGGGGCAACGAGCAGTACTTC. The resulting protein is CASSPPTGGGRGNEQYF.